This T cell receptor beta chain originates from a study of cytomegalovirus exposure and HLA in healthy donors. PCR used 60 Vbeta primers and 13 Jbeta primers. Sequencing was performed with immunoSEQ multiplex PCR; in TCRdb, only in-frame clones are kept and a portion is missing. The sample records about 160,000 clones, around 80% being singletons. The sequence was collected from a woman in her fifties or sixties in good health and CMV-seropositive. Sequenced sample: PBMCs.

CDR3 DNA sequence: TGCGCCAGCAGCTCTACAGGGGACGGAAACACCATATATTTT. Translated, it gives CASSSTGDGNTIYF. The chain is built from TRBV5-1 and TRBJ1-3, with 7 nucleotides matching TRBD1. Germline V lookup: CDR1 SGHRS, CDR2 YFSETQ. V gave up 3 bases and J gave up 4 bases; unmatched junction bases: 4. The CDR3 sequence is 14 residues long.